The 23 T cell receptor beta chains in this list originate from one sample, sequenced in a study of T cell responses to AZD1222 COVID-19 vaccine. Using immunoSEQ multiplex PCR, the repertoire was profiled, and TCRdb retains in-frame clones only, with some absent. This sample has tens of thousands of clones, with around 80% found just once. The sample was peripheral blood, taken on day 0 of AZD1222 vaccination. The receptors here all came from an adult in good health.

The chain links TRBV7-3 to TRBJ2-3; D is undetermined. V was trimmed by 1 base and J by 2 bases, leaving 7 bases between them. In germline, CDR1 is SGHTA, CDR2 FQGTGA. This CDR3 is built from 14 residues. The CDR3 sequence: CASSLRSITDTQYF. CDR3 bases: TGTGCCAGCAGCTTAAGGTCTATCACAGATACGCAGTATTTT.

The chain is built from TRBV10-1 and TRBJ2-1; tentatively, D is TRBD2 (5 bases). The CDR3 totals 14 residues. V was cut by 5 bases and J by 4 bases, with 12 bases left in between. Germline V gives CDR1 WNHNN, CDR2 SYGVQD (reference sequence). For the CDR3, the DNA is TGCGCCAGCAGTCGAGGTAGCGAGTACAATGAGCAGTTCTTC. Translation: CASSRGSEYNEQFF.

The rearrangement uses TRBV3-1 (or the pseudogene TRBV3-2) and TRBJ1-5; no clear D. Trimming pared 0 bases from V and 7 bases from J, leaving 13 bases between. The CDR3 totals 15 residues. Germline CDR1 LGHDT, CDR2 YNNKEL (reference sequence). The CDR3 DNA follows: TGTGCCAGCAGCCAAGATACCACTGCTGGACAGCCCCAGCATTTT. Its translation: CASSQDTTAGQPQHF.

This chain joins TRBV7-2 and TRBJ2-3; D gene unclear. The germline V gene has CDR1 SGHTA and CDR2 FQGNSA. The CDR3 is 13 amino acids. V was pared by 0 bases and J by 4 bases, with 5 bases between. This CDR3 reads CASSLANSDTQYF. The CDR3 coding sequence is TGTGCCAGCAGCTTAGCAAATTCAGATACGCAGTATTTT.

The chain couples TRBV5-6 to TRBJ1-1, with 7 bases that match TRBD1. J was trimmed by 8 bases and V by 4 bases; bases with no gene match: 11. The CDR3 has 14 amino acids. Germline CDR1 reads SGHDT; CDR2 reads YYEEEE. In DNA, the CDR3 is TGTGCCAGCAGCCCCCCCGGACAGGAAGCCGAAGCTTTCTTT. It encodes CASSPPGQEAEAFF.

The rearrangement links TRBV4-1 to TRBJ2-7, with D unclear. The CDR3 totals 13 residues. Germline values: CDR1 MGHRA, CDR2 YSYEKL. The ends were cut back, 0 bases at V and 6 bases at J, with 9 bases in the middle. CDR3 sequence: CASSQDPRLEQYF. The CDR3 DNA is TGCGCCAGCAGCCAAGACCCCCGGCTCGAGCAGTACTTC.

The CDR3 DNA follows: TGTGCCAGCCCCCCAGGGCACAGGGCGGCTGGAAACACCATATATTTT. Translating gives CASPPGHRAAGNTIYF. The chain couples TRBV28 to TRBJ1-3; TRBD1 is a possible D gene (6 bases). Germline V gene sequence: CDR1 MDHEN, CDR2 SYDVKM. The length of the CDR3 is 16 residues. V lost 8 bases to trimming and J lost 2 bases, with 19 bases between them.

The chain is built from TRBV3-1 (or the pseudogene TRBV3-2) and TRBJ1-2; D gene ambiguous. Trimming stripped 3 bases from V and 2 bases from J, with 7 bases between. The CDR3 consists of 13 residues. Germline V CDR1 and CDR2: LGHDT, YNNKEL (reference sequence). CDR3 bases: TGTGCCAGCAGCCAGGGCGCAAACTATGGCTACACCTTC. Amino acid sequence: CASSQGANYGYTF.

As to this clone: The same CDR3 also results from other DNA sequences found in this sample. The rearrangement links TRBV6-5 to TRBJ1-2; tentatively, D is TRBD1 (6 bases). Germline-derived CDR1 and CDR2 are MNHEY and SVGAGI. The CDR3 runs to 12 residues. The V end lost 6 bases, the J end lost 4 bases, and 9 bases lay between the germline ends. The CDR3 nucleotides read TGTGCCAGCAGCCAGGACAGCTATGGCTACACCTTC. Its protein product is CASSQDSYGYTF.

The gene calls are TRBV4-1 and TRBJ1-1; D uncertain. The V end lost 0 bases, the J end lost 1 base, and 6 bases lay between the germline ends. The CDR3 extends over 14 amino acids. CDR1 is MGHRA, CDR2 YSYEKL, per germline. CDR3 region: CASSQDIGNTEAFF. DNA of the CDR3: TGCGCCAGCAGCCAAGATATAGGGAACACTGAAGCTTTCTTT.

A single count supports this clone. The chain has TRBV2 and TRBJ1-4, with D possibly being TRBD1 (6 bases). The CDR3 sequence is 14 residues long. Trimming removed 3 bases from V and 5 bases from J, with 10 bases in between. Germline-derived CDR1 and CDR2 are SNHLY and FYNNEI. CDR3 bases: TGTGCCAGCAGTGAGGACAGCCGAAATGAAAAACTGTTTTTT. This sequence encodes CASSEDSRNEKLFF.

This clone occurred once. DNA of the CDR3: TGTGCCAGCTCACCAAATAGCGGGACTCAAGAGACCCAGTACTTC. This gives the protein CASSPNSGTQETQYF. V is TRBV18 and J is TRBJ2-5; 8 bases align to TRBD2. The ends lost 2 bases at V and 2 bases at J; junction bases unmatched: 4. The germline V gene has CDR1 KGHSH and CDR2 LQKENI. The CDR3 is 15 residues long.

This chain connects TRBV28 to TRBJ2-5; TRBD1 is a possible D gene (6 bases). The V end was cut by 4 bases, the J end by 4 bases, with 16 bases between. Germline loops: CDR1 MDHEN, CDR2 SYDVKM. The CDR3 totals 15 residues. The CDR3 is CASSWGIGGPETQYF. The CDR3 DNA sequence: TGTGCCAGCAGTTGGGGGATAGGGGGTCCAGAGACCCAGTACTTC.

The chain employs TRBV9 and TRBJ2-7, with TRBD2 identical over 9 bases. V was clipped by 3 bases and J by 5 bases; unmatched bases: 6. Germline loops: CDR1 SGDLS, CDR2 YYNGEE. CDR3 length equals 14 residues. The CDR3 region is CASSGDWTSDEQYF. CDR3 DNA: TGTGCCAGCAGCGGAGATTGGACTAGCGACGAGCAGTACTTC.

This clone has a handful of counts. This chain connects TRBV19 to TRBJ2-3; possible D gene TRBD2, 7 bases. The CDR3 runs 14 residues. The germline V and J ends were trimmed by 10 bases and 2 bases, with 16 bases remaining between them. CDR1 is LNHDA, CDR2 SQIVND, per germline (reference sequence). The CDR3 loop is CATASRGATDTQYF. CDR3 DNA sequence: TGTGCCACCGCATCCCGGGGGGCCACAGATACGCAGTATTTT.

The chain joins TRBV27 to TRBJ1-5; D is unclear. Germline V gene lookup returns CDR1 MNHEY and CDR2 SMNVEV (reference sequence). V dropped 6 bases and J dropped 0 bases, with 6 bases sitting between them. The CDR3 loop spans 13 amino acids. The CDR3 sequence is CASRVDSNQPQHF. The DNA for the CDR3 is TGTGCCAGCAGGGTGGATAGCAATCAGCCCCAGCATTTT.

V gene TRBV29-1 combines with J gene TRBJ1-1, with D unclear. V was trimmed by 6 bases and J by 0 bases, leaving 11 bases between them. CDR1 and CDR2 (germline): SQVTM, ANQGSEA. The CDR3 contains 13 residues. The CDR3 coding sequence is TGCAGCGTCAAATACATTATGAACACTGAAGCTTTCTTT. Translating it yields CSVKYIMNTEAFF.

The V and J genes are TRBV9 and TRBJ1-2; D is ambiguous. The CDR3 is 13 amino acids. V lost 1 base and J lost 1, with 5 bases in between. CDR1 is SGDLS and CDR2 is YYNGEE in the germline V gene. The CDR3 spells CASSVRLNYGYTF. The DNA for the CDR3 is TGTGCCAGCAGCGTAAGGCTTAACTATGGCTACACCTTC.

This sequence joins TRBV5-1 and TRBJ1-1; D is undetermined. CDR3 size: 14 residues. Per the germline V gene, CDR1 is SGHRS and CDR2 is YFSETQ. V was pared by 0 bases and J by 1 base, with 7 bases between. In DNA form, the CDR3 reads TGCGCCAGCAGCTTGGGACACGGGAACACTGAAGCTTTCTTT. Amino acid sequence: CASSLGHGNTEAFF.

Remarks on this clone: At one of its ends the junction is not consistent with the germline gene, which may arise from a read error. As DNA, the CDR3 is TGTGCCAGCAGTAATACTCGGGGTACAGAGCTTCTCTTT. This encodes CASSNTRGTELLF. The chain has TRBV6-5 and TRBJ1-1; no firm D call. Germline CDR1 and CDR2: MNHEY and SVGAGI. The length of the CDR3 is 13 residues.

The J gene is TRBJ1-5, the V gene TRBV12-3 or TRBV12-4, with D tentatively TRBD1 (6 bases). CDR3 length: 12 amino acids. Trimming removed 6 bases from V and 6 bases from J, with 9 bases in between. In nucleotides, the CDR3 is TGTGCCAGCAGGGACAGCGTTCAGCCCCAGCATTTT. Encoded protein: CASRDSVQPQHF.

The V gene is TRBV28, the J gene TRBJ1-6; D call uncertain. Germline-derived CDR1 and CDR2 are MDHEN and SYDVKM. The CDR3 sequence is 16 residues long. Trimming pared 6 bases from V and 6 bases from J, leaving 18 bases between. The CDR3 loop reads CASSLERPRVNSPLHF. DNA of the CDR3: TGTGCCAGCAGCTTAGAGCGACCAAGAGTTAATTCACCCCTCCACTTT.

This clone ranks as medium-sized. The chain combines TRBV20-1 with TRBJ2-2; D uncertain. Trimming took off 3 bases at V and 7 bases at J, with 9 bases between the two ends. Germline V CDR1 and CDR2: DFQATT, SNEGSKA (reference sequence). CDR3 size: 12 residues. The CDR3 loop reads CSASGQVGELFF. As DNA, the CDR3 is TGCAGTGCTAGTGGGCAGGTCGGGGAGCTGTTTTTT.